This T cell receptor (beta chain) was found in a study of monozygotic twins with inflammatory bowel disease. Of note for this clonotype: The antigen is unknown.

The study's findings and limits: Repertoire likeness was no different across concordant and discordant twins, perhaps owing to restricted power.

TCR libraries each used around 3,300 ng of total RNA. Nested amplification of TCRalpha and TCRbeta cDNA involved two PCRs of approximately 17 and 9 cycles. TCRdb reprocessed the 5' RACE reads, with one entry per CDR3 protein and no DNA. The listing contains roughly 150,000 distinct CDR3 sequences. The CDR3 has 13 residues. Germline-derived CDR1 and CDR2 are SGHNT and YYREEE (reference sequence). Per donor there was one draw, yielding a blood sample of approximately 2.4 ml. V and J are TRBV5-4 and TRBJ2-1. This clonotype was obtained from a human donor with ulcerative colitis or Crohn's disease, or a healthy co-twin of an affected twin (not recorded which). What was sequenced was blood. The CDR3 sequence is CASSFDIYNEQFF.